This T cell receptor beta chain was recorded in a study of blood T cell repertoires in COVID-19 (dated by TCRdb to 2019 to 2021). About the full investigation: The collaborator samples originated in the United States, Italy and Spain and spanned the acute and convalescent phases of COVID-19. The material from the prospective study consisted of cDNA or gDNA derived from T cells, B-cell-depleted T cells, or PBMCs. Subjects who had been exposed to COVID-19, were actively infected with it, or had recovered from it provided the deeply sampled blood TCRbeta repertoires that made up the dataset. The repertoires were released in a freely available public database meant as a resource for research on the immune response to SARS-CoV-2. The samples were drawn from the first 160 participants of the ongoing ImmuneRACE study and from 1,254 subjects provided by 6 global collaborators. The sample metadata nearly always contained a de-identified subject ID, COVID-19 status, age in years and sex. Where HLA class I and class II types were available, the types were taken from metadata supplied by the sample provider, not from assay-based typing.

There are 14 amino acids in the CDR3, from cysteine to phenylalanine inclusive. Only the CDR3 portion is preserved as DNA: 42 bases, with reading frame beginning at the first base. According to the germline V gene (reference sequence), CDR1 reads LGHDT and CDR2 reads YNNKEL. V sheds 2 bases and J sheds 5 bases, leaving 12 bases between their ends. Broad study findings and their caveats: How much clinical and demographic metadata was included differed by source and by participant, and the metadata was provided uncurated.

A word on this clone: There is no known antigen for this receptor. No base-level quality is on record; no much larger clone is a single base apart.

The collaborating institutions used their own protocols to collect whole blood in K2EDTA tubes. For TCRbeta analysis, collaborators shipped samples as frozen whole blood, isolated PBMCs, or DNA extracted from either of those sample types. The immunoSEQ Assay, a bias-controlled multiplex PCR, was used to amplify TCRbeta CDR3 regions from genomic DNA. From the authors' description of their analysis: Nucleated cell counts per sample were estimated from amplification of reference gene primers within the assay. Sequence reads were collapsed and filtered to measure the absolute abundance of every unique TCRbeta CDR3 rearrangement. Productive Simpson clonality was computed per sample as the square root of Simpson's diversity index over productive rearrangements. TCRdb stores this immuneACCESS table with in-frame sequences only. Part of the clones is absent; in the studies checked, under half of the shortfall reflects unresolved V genes, and no reason is known for the rest. The D gene and trimming were derived from the DNA, and the V and J assignments and clone size from that table. This sample gives more than 150,000 clones in total; 80% to 90% of them show up just once. The top ten constitute over 13% of the sample.

The TCR originated in a man younger than 40 with active or convalescent COVID-19. The rearranged segments are TRBV3-1 (or the pseudogene TRBV3-2) and TRBJ1-1; the D segment cannot be called with confidence. Source material: peripheral blood. The nucleotides read TGTGCCAGCAGCCAAATCATAGTCGGGACTGAAGCTTTCTTT. It is translated as CASSQIIVGTEAFF.